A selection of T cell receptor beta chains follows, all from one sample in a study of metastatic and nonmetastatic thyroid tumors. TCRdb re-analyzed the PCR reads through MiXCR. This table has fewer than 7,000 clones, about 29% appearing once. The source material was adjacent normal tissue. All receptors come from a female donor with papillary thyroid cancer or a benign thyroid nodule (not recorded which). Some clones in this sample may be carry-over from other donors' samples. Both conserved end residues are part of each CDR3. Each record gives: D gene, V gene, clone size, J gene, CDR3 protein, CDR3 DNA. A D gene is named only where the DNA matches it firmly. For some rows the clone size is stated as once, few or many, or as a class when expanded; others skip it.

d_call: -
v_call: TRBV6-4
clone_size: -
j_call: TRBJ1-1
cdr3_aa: CASSAEGGSLNTEAFF
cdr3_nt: TGTGCCAGCAGTGCCGAGGGGGGCAGCCTTAACACTGAAGCTTTCTTT

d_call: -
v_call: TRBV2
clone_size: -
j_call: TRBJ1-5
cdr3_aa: CASSEQAAYSNQPQHF
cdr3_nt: TGTGCCAGCAGTGAACAGGCAGCCTATAGCAATCAGCCCCAGCATTTT

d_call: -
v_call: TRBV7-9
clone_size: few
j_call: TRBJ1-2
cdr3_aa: CASSSPGGYGYTF
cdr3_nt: TGTGCCAGCAGCTCCCCAGGAGGCTATGGCTACACCTTC

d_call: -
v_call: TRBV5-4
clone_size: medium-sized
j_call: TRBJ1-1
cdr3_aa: CASSLDRVGEAFF
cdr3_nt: TGTGCCAGCAGCTTGGACAGGGTAGGTGAAGCTTTCTTT

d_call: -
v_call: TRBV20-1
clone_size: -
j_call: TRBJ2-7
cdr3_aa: CSAGAGGTGEQYF
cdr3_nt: TGCAGTGCTGGGGCCGGGGGAACGGGGGAGCAGTACTTC

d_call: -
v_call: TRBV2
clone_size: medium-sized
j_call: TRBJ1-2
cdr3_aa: CASSGENYGYTF
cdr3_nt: TGTGCCAGCAGTGGGGAAAACTATGGCTACACCTTC

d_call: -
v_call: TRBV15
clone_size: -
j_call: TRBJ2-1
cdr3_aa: CATKLEYSTYEQFF
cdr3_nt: TGTGCCACCAAACTAGAGTATTCTACATATGAGCAGTTCTTC

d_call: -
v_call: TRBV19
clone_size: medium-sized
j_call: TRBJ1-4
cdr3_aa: CASSINRATNEKLFF
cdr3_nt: TGTGCCAGTAGTATAAACAGGGCCACTAATGAAAAACTGTTTTTT

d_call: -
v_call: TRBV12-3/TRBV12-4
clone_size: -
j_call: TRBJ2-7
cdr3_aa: CASSRTNEQYF
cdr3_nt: TGTGCCAGCAGTCGGACTAACGAGCAGTACTTC

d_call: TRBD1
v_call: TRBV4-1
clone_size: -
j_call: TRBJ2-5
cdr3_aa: CASSSRGDRGRETQYF
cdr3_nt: TGCGCCAGCAGCAGCAGAGGGGACAGGGGGAGGGAGACCCAGTACTTC

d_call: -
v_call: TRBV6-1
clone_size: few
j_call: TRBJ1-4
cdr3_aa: CARRRQAWGEKLFF
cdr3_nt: TGTGCCAGGAGACGACAGGCGTGGGGTGAAAAACTGTTTTTT

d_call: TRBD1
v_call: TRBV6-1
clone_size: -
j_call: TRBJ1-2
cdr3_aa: CASSQTGGPNGYTF
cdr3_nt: TGTGCCAGCAGTCAGACAGGGGGGCCTAATGGCTACACCTTC

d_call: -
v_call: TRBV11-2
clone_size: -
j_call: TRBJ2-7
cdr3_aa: CAISLEPWCVQYF
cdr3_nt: TGTGCCATCAGCTTAGAACCATGGTGTGTACAGTACTTC

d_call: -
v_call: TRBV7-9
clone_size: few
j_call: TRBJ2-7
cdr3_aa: CASSFRGAGEQYF
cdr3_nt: TGTGCCAGCAGCTTTCGGGGGGCGGGTGAGCAGTACTTC

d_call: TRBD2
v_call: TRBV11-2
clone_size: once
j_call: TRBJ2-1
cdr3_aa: CASSLMGLAMGEQFF
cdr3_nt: TGTGCCAGCAGCTTAATGGGACTAGCAATGGGTGAGCAGTTCTTC

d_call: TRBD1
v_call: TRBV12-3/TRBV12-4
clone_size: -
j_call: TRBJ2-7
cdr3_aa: CASSHLMSGTAYEQYF
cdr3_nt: TGTGCCAGCAGCCACCTAATGTCAGGGACAGCCTACGAGCAGTACTTC

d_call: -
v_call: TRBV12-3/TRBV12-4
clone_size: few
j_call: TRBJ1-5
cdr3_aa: CASSFGQGGQPQHF
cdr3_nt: TGTGCCAGCAGTTTCGGGCAGGGAGGTCAGCCCCAGCATTTT

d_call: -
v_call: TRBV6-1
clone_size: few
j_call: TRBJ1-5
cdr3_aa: CASQFGENQPQHF
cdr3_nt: TGTGCCAGCCAATTCGGAGAGAATCAGCCCCAGCATTTT

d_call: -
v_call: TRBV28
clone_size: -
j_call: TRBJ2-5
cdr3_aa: CASSLGQIQETQYF
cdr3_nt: TGTGCCAGCAGTTTAGGCCAGATTCAAGAGACCCAGTACTTC

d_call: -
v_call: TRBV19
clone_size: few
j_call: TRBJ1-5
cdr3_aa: CASSTTGARDQPQHF
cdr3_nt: TGTGCCAGTAGTACAACCGGGGCAAGGGATCAGCCCCAGCATTTT

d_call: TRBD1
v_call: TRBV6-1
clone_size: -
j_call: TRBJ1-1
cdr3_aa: CASSLRDRGAEAFF
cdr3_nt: TGTGCCAGCAGCCTCCGGGACAGGGGGGCTGAAGCTTTCTTT

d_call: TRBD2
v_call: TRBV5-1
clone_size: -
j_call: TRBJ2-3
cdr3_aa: CASSLVVASGRASTDTQYF
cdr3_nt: TGCGCCAGCAGCTTGGTAGTGGCTAGCGGGAGGGCTAGCACAGATACGCAGTATTTT

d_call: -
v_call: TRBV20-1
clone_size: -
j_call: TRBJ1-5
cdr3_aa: CSAHEGNSNQPQHF
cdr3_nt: TGCAGTGCTCACGAGGGAAATAGCAATCAGCCCCAGCATTTT

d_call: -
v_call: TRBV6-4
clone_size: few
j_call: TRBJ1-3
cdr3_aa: CASRPQASGNTIYF
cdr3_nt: TGTGCCAGCAGGCCTCAGGCCTCTGGAAACACCATATATTTT

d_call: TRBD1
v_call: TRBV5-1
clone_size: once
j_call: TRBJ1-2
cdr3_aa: CASSLGGTATEGYTF
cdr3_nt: TGCGCCAGCAGCTTGGGGGGGACAGCGACGGAAGGCTACACCTTC

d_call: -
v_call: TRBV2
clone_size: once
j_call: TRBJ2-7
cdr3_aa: CASSDGGVLPGEQYF
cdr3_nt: TGTGCCAGCAGTGACGGAGGGGTCCTCCCGGGCGAGCAGTACTTC

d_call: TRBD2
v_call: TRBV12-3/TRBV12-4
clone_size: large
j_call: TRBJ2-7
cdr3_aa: CASSVVAGGYEQYF
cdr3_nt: TGTGCCAGCAGTGTCGTAGCGGGGGGTTACGAGCAGTACTTC

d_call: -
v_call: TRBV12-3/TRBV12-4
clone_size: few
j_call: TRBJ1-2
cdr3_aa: CASRGRGYGYTF
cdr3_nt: TGTGCCAGCAGGGGGAGGGGATACGGCTACACCTTC

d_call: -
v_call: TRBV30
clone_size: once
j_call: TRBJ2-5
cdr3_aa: CAWSVVDETQYF
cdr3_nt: TGTGCCTGGAGTGTAGTCGATGAGACCCAGTACTTC

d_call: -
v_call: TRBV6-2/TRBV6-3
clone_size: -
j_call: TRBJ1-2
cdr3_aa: CASSPGRSFTGTQAF
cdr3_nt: TGTGCCAGCAGCCCCGGGCGTAGTTTCACCGGGACACAGGCCTTC

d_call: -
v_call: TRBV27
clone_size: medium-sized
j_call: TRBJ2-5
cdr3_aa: CASSSLNGIWQETQYF
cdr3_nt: TGTGCCAGCAGTTCCCTTAATGGGATTTGGCAAGAGACCCAGTACTTC

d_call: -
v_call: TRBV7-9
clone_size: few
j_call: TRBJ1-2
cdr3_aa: CASSPTATNYGYTF
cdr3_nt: TGTGCCAGCAGCCCGACAGCAACTAACTATGGCTACACCTTC

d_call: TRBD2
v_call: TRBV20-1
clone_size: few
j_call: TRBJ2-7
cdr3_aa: CSARAPSGGFYEQYF
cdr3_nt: TGCAGTGCCCGTGCCCCTAGCGGGGGTTTCTACGAGCAGTACTTC

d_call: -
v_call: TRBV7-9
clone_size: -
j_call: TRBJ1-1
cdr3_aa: CASSSKGGGQAEASF
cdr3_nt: TGTGCCAGCAGCTCCAAGGGGGGTGGGCAGGCTGAAGCTTCCTTT

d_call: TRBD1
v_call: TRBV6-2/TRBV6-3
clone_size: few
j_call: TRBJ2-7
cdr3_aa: CASRPGQGVAGAFYEQYF
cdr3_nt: TGTGCCAGCAGACCGGGACAGGGGGTAGCGGGAGCATTCTACGAGCAGTACTTC

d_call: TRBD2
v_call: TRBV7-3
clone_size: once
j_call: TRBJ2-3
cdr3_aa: CASGFSGALDTQYF
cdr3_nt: TGTGCCAGCGGTTTTAGCGGGGCCTTGGATACGCAGTATTTT

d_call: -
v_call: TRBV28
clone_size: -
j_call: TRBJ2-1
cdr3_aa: CASTGLTNEQFF
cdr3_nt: TGTGCCAGCACCGGGCTAACCAATGAGCAGTTCTTC

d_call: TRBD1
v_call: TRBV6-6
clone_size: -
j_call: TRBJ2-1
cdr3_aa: CASSYSAGGGEQFF
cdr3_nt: TGTGCCAGCAGTTACTCGGCAGGGGGTGGTGAGCAGTTCTTC

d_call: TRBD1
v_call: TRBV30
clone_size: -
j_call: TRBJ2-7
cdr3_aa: CAWSREGAMNF
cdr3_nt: TGTGCCTGGAGCCGAGAGGGGGCTATGAACTTC

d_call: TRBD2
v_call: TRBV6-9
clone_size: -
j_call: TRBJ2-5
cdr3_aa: CASNRIAGGQEAQYF
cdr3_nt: TGTGCCAGCAATCGAATAGCGGGGGGGCAGGAGGCCCAGTACTTC